These T cell receptor beta chains were read from a single sample in a study of read filtering for tumor transcriptome and immune sequencing. TCRdb re-called the reads through MiXCR, storing one row per CDR3 protein. Here the sample spans tens of thousands of distinct CDR3 sequences, around 13% being singletons. The sample comprised a population of CD138-negative cells sorted from bone marrow. These receptors were taken from a donor aged 40 or older with multiple myeloma. CDR3s include the opening cysteine and the closing phenylalanine or tryptophan. D genes are given only for firm matches. The size entry is marked missing in some rows and otherwise reads once, few, many or a size class.

TRBD1 TRBJ1-2 many TRBV14 CASSSDRGNYGYTF TGTGCCAGCAGCTCGGACAGGGGGAACTATGGCTACACCTTC
. TRBJ1-1 many TRBV30 CAWSPGGTVAAFF TGTGCCTGGAGTCCCGGTGGAACAGTTGCGGCTTTCTTT
. TRBJ2-7 once TRBV12-3/TRBV12-4 CANSPDRSYEQYF TGTGCCAACAGCCCCGACAGGTCCTACGAGCAGTACTTC
. TRBJ2-1 many TRBV13 CASSPELEGAYNEQFF TGTGCCAGCAGCCCGGAACTAGAAGGAGCCTACAATGAGCAGTTCTTC
. TRBJ2-5 many TRBV6-2/TRBV6-3 CASKVGGLQETQYF TGTGCCAGCAAAGTTGGGGGCTTGCAAGAGACCCAGTACTTC
. TRBJ2-2 few TRBV9 CASSVSLIGGTGELFF TGTGCCAGCAGCGTATCTTTAATTGGGGGCACCGGGGAGCTGTTTTTT
TRBD1 TRBJ1-2 many TRBV2 CASSELGTGAYGYTF TGTGCCAGCAGTGAACTCGGGACAGGGGCCTATGGCTACACCTTC
. TRBJ2-7 many TRBV12-5 CASGLDGSPYEQYF TGTGCTAGTGGTTTGGACGGGAGCCCCTACGAGCAGTACTTC
TRBD2 TRBJ2-1 many TRBV27 CASSPGTSGRSSYNEQFF TGTGCCAGCAGTCCCGGGACTAGCGGGAGAAGCTCCTACAATGAGCAGTTCTTC
. TRBJ2-7 many TRBV4-1 CASSHTGYEQYF TGCGCCAGCAGCCATACAGGCTACGAGCAGTACTTC
. TRBJ2-2 many TRBV18 CASSRPGELFF TGTGCCAGCTCACGTCCCGGGGAGCTGTTTTTT
TRBD1 TRBJ1-1 many TRBV6-4 CASSVDRGTEAFF TGTGCCAGCAGTGTGGACAGGGGGACTGAAGCTTTCTTT
. TRBJ1-5 few TRBV11-2 CASSLSGSYNQPQHF TGTGCCAGCAGCTTGTCGGGCAGCTACAATCAGCCCCAGCATTTT
. TRBJ2-5 many TRBV28 CASSLASRFETQYF TGTGCCAGCAGTTTAGCTAGCCGGTTCGAGACCCAGTACTTC
. TRBJ2-5 many TRBV18 CASSPLVAFLQETQYF TGTGCCAGCTCACCACTTGTCGCCTTTCTCCAAGAGACCCAGTACTTC
. TRBJ2-7 many TRBV11-2 CASRWDASATSYEQYF TGTGCCAGTAGATGGGACGCTTCGGCCACCTCCTACGAGCAGTACTTC
. TRBJ1-2 many TRBV6-2/TRBV6-3 CASSSQGEGYTF TGTGCCAGCAGCTCACAGGGCGAAGGCTACACCTTC
. TRBJ2-3 many TRBV7-3 CASSLTGGLPDTQYF TGTGCCAGCAGCTTAACGGGGGGTTTGCCAGATACGCAGTATTTT
TRBD2 TRBJ2-2 many TRBV7-2 CASSLDWASGTNTGELFF TGTGCCAGCAGCTTAGACTGGGCTAGCGGAACGAACACCGGGGAGCTGTTTTTT
. TRBJ2-1 many TRBV2 CASSEMGRVNEQFF TGTGCCAGCAGTGAAATGGGACGGGTCAATGAGCAGTTCTTC
TRBD2 TRBJ2-1 many TRBV6-2/TRBV6-3 CASSYRRRTSGNDEQFF TGTGCCAGCAGTTACCGGCGGCGGACTAGCGGGAACGATGAGCAGTTCTTC
TRBD1 TRBJ2-1 many TRBV19 CASSILGTGGNEQFF TGTGCCAGTAGTATACTGGGGACAGGGGGCAATGAGCAGTTCTTC
TRBD1 TRBJ1-5 many TRBV7-9 CASSLGTQGANQPQHF TGTGCCAGCAGCTTAGGGACTCAGGGGGCAAATCAGCCCCAGCATTTT
. TRBJ2-5 few TRBV29-1 CSVEVGGETQYF TGCAGCGTTGAGGTGGGAGGAGAGACCCAGTACTTC
TRBD2 TRBJ2-7 . TRBV29-1 CSAGGLGGYEQYF TGCAGCGCGGGGGGACTGGGCGGCTACGAGCAGTACTTC
TRBD2 TRBJ2-7 . TRBV11-2 CASSSTPGTSGQLIYEQYF TGTGCCAGCAGCTCAACCCCCGGGACTAGCGGCCAACTTATCTACGAGCAGTACTTC
. TRBJ2-1 . TRBV9 CASSVGGINELFF TGTGCCAGCAGCGTGGGGGGAATCAATGAGCTGTTCTTC
. TRBJ2-7 many TRBV5-1 CASSLVPDSHEQYF TGCGCCAGCAGCTTGGTCCCGGACAGCCACGAGCAGTACTTC
. TRBJ1-5 . TRBV19 CASSIDPRTTNLGNQPQHF TGTGCCAGTAGTATAGATCCTAGGACAACAAACCTAGGCAATCAGCCCCAGCATTTT
. TRBJ2-3 many TRBV7-6 CASSLGSSSTDTQYF TGTGCCAGCAGCTTAGGCTCTAGCAGCACAGATACGCAGTATTTT
. TRBJ2-7 many TRBV4-1 CASSQELGQGQYF TGCGCCAGCAGCCAAGAACTAGGACAAGGGCAGTACTTC
. TRBJ1-1 . TRBV3-1 CASSQVVSSTEAFF TGTGCCAGCAGCCAAGTGGTCAGTAGCACTGAAGCTTTCTTT
TRBD1 TRBJ1-1 few TRBV6-5 CASSSGTANTEAFF TGTGCCAGCAGTTCCGGGACAGCGAACACTGAAGCTTTCTTT
. TRBJ1-5 many TRBV19 CASKSAGAFNQPQHF TGTGCCAGTAAGTCGGCAGGGGCCTTCAATCAGCCCCAGCATTTT
TRBD1 TRBJ2-7 many TRBV27 CASSFQGAVYEQYF TGTGCCAGCAGTTTCCAGGGGGCTGTTTACGAGCAGTACTTC
. TRBJ2-7 many TRBV5-1 CASSGSGVGEYEQYF TGCGCCAGCAGCGGGTCGGGGGTAGGGGAATACGAGCAGTACTTC